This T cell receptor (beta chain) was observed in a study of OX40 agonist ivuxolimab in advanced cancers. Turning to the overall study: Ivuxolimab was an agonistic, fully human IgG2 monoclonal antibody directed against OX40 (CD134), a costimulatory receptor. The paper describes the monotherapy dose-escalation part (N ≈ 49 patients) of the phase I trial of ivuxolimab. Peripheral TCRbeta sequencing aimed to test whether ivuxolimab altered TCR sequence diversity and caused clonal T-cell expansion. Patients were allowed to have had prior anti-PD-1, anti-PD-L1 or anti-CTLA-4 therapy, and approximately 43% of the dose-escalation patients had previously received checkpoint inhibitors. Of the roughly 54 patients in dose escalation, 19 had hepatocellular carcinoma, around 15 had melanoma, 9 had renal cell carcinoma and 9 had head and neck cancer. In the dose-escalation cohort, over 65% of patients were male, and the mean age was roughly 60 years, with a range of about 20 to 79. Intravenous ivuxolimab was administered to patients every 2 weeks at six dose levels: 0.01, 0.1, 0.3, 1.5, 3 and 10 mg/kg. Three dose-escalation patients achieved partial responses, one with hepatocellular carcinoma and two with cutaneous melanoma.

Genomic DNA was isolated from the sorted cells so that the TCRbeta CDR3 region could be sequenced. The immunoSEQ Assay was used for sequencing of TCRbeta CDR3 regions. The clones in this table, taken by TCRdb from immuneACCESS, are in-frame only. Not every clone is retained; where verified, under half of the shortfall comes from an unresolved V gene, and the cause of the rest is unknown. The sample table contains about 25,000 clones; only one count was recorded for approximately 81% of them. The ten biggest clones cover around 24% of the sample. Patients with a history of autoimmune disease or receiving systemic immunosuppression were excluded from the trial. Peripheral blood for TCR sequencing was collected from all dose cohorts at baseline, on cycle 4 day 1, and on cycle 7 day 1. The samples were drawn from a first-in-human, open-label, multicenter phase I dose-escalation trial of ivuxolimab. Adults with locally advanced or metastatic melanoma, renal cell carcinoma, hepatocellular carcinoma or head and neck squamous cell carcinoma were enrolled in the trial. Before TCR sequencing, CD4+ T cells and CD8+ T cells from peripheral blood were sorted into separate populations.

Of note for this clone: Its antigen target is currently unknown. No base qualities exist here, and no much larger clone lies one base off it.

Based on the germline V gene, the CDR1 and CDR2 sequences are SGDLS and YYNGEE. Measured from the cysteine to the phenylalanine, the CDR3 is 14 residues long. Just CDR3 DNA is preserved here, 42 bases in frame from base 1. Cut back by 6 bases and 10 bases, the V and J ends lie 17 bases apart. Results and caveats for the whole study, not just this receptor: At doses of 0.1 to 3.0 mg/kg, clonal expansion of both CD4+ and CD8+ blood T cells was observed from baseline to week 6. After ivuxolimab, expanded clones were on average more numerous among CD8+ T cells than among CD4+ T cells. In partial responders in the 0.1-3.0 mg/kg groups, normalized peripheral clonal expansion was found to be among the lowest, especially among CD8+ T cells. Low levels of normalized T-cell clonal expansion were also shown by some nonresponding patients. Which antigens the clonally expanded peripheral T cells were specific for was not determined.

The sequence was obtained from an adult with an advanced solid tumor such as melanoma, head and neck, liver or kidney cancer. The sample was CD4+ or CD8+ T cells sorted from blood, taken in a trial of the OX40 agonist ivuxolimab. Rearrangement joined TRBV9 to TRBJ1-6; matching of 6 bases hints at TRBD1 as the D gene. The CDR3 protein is CASTPEGGGSPLHF. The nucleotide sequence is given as TGTGCCAGCACCCCGGAAGGGGGGGGGTCACCCCTCCACTTT.